These 15 T cell receptor beta chains came from one sample sequenced in a study of T cell responses to AZD1222 COVID-19 vaccine. Some clones are missing from TCRdb's copy, which holds only in-frame ones; the method was immunoSEQ multiplex PCR. This table holds 120,000 to 150,000 clones, approximately 92% found once. The sequenced sample was peripheral blood, obtained on day 0 of AZD1222 vaccination. The receptor set was obtained from an adult in good health.

This chain's CDR3 is CASSLVPGNTEAFF. The CDR3 DNA sequence: TGCGCCAGCAGCTTGGTTCCGGGAAACACTGAAGCTTTCTTT. The chain uses TRBV5-1 and TRBJ1-1; D not certain. V shed 0 bases and J shed 2 bases, with 8 bases lying between them. Germline V lookup: CDR1 SGHRS, CDR2 YFSETQ. The CDR3 totals 14 residues.

V and J are TRBV12-5 and TRBJ2-1, with 7 nucleotides matching TRBD2. The length of the CDR3 is 15 residues. After removal of 1 base from V and 10 bases from J, the junction contained 10 bases not matched to a gene. The germline gives CDR1 LGHNT, CDR2 FRNRAP. CDR3 sequence reads: CASGLGLADNEEQFF. In nucleotides, the CDR3 is TGTGCTAGTGGTTTGGGCCTAGCGGATAATGAAGAGCAGTTCTTC.

V and J are TRBV20-1 and TRBJ2-3; no clear D. Germline values: CDR1 DFQATT, CDR2 SNEGSKA (reference sequence). V was shortened by 6 bases and J by 3 bases, with 13 bases between the two germline ends. This CDR3 contains 13 residues. DNA of the CDR3: TGCAGTGCGAGTGTGGTGGTTACAGATACGCAGTATTTT. It codes for CSASVVVTDTQYF.

The chain uses TRBV4-1 and TRBJ1-3; 7 positions match TRBD1. The length of the CDR3 is 15 residues. The germline CDR1 and CDR2 sequences are MGHRA and YSYEKL. V shed 3 bases, J shed 3 bases, and the junction held 5 bases outside the gene matches. CDR3 nucleotide sequence: TGCGCCAGCAGCCAGTTGACAGGGCTTGGAAACACCATATATTTT. Protein product: CASSQLTGLGNTIYF.

The V call is TRBV10-3, the J call TRBJ2-2, with 11 nucleotides matching TRBD2. V was pared by 6 bases and J by 7 bases, with 7 bases of the junction left unmatched. CDR1 and CDR2 from the germline V gene are ENHRY and SYGVKD. The CDR3 loop spans 15 amino acids. The CDR3 DNA reads as TGTGCCATCAGAGTAGCGGGAGGGCCGGACGGGGAGCTGTTTTTT. Protein: CAIRVAGGPDGELFF.

The chain employs TRBV28 and TRBJ1-5; the D is unclear. V lost 5 bases and J lost 9, with 17 bases in between. The germline gives CDR1 MDHEN, CDR2 SYDVKM. The CDR3 contains 14 residues. The CDR3 bases are TGTGCCAGCAGTCCACCCGGGATGTCTTCGCCCCAGCATTTT. Residues: CASSPPGMSSPQHF.

This chain links TRBV9 with TRBJ1-1; TRBD1 agrees at 11 bases. The junction had 5 bases not matched to a gene; V was cut back by 0 bases and J by 4 bases. CDR3 size: 16 residues. CDR1 is SGDLS and CDR2 is YYNGEE in the germline V gene. CDR3: CASSVGLGQGGTEAFF. CDR3 coding DNA: TGTGCCAGCAGCGTAGGCCTGGGACAGGGGGGCACTGAAGCTTTCTTT.

The genes are TRBV6-5 and TRBJ1-1; D is ambiguous. Germline V gives CDR1 MNHEY, CDR2 SVGAGI. There are 11 residues in the CDR3. Trimming took off 2 bases at V and 8 bases at J, with 6 bases between the two ends. Here the CDR3 reads CASSYGREAFF. Written as DNA, the CDR3 is TGTGCCAGCAGTTACGGCAGGGAAGCTTTCTTT.

This rearrangement joins TRBV5-4 to TRBJ2-1; D unresolved. Germline loops: CDR1 SGHNT, CDR2 YYREEE (reference sequence). V gave up 0 bases and J gave up 5 bases, with 21 bases separating them. The length of the CDR3 is 18 residues. CDR3 loop: CASSLARKRFRTNNEQFF. In DNA form, the CDR3 reads TGTGCCAGCAGCTTGGCCCGTAAGAGATTCCGGACGAACAATGAGCAGTTCTTC.

About this clone: At one end, the junction sequence differs from germline, possibly due to a read error. The chain employs TRBV12-5 and TRBJ1-5; D not certain. CDR1 LGHNT and CDR2 FRNRAP come from the germline V gene. The length of the CDR3 is 12 residues. DNA for the CDR3: TGTGCTAGTGGCTTGGACGCCCAGCCCCAGCATTTT. It is translated as CASGLDAQPQHF.

The count of this clone is one. The J gene is TRBJ2-1, the V gene TRBV2; D is tentatively TRBD1 or TRBD2 (5 bases each). V dropped 6 bases and J dropped 0 bases, with 12 bases sitting between them. The CDR3 runs 15 residues. The V gene's germline CDR1 is SNHLY and CDR2 FYNNEI. In nucleotides, the CDR3 is TGTGCCAGCAGGGGGGAGACAGTCTCCTACAATGAGCAGTTCTTC. This sequence encodes CASRGETVSYNEQFF.

V and J are TRBV9 and TRBJ2-3; 8 bases are shared with TRBD2. Germline values: CDR1 SGDLS, CDR2 YYNGEE. The V segment lost 0 bases and the J segment 4 bases; nucleotides outside the gene matches: 4. The CDR3 spans 15 residues. CDR3 amino acids: CASSVAPGGADTQYF. CDR3 DNA sequence: TGTGCCAGCAGCGTAGCCCCGGGGGGGGCAGATACGCAGTATTTT.

The rearrangement uses TRBV5-1 and TRBJ1-2; tentatively, D is TRBD1 (6 bases). Trimming pared 4 bases from V and 8 bases from J, leaving 21 bases between. CDR3 length equals 15 residues. CDR1 is SGHRS, CDR2 YFSETQ, per germline. CDR3: CASSPGGHTVSGYTF. The CDR3 DNA sequence: TGCGCCAGCAGCCCGGGGGGACACACCGTAAGCGGCTACACCTTC.

This sequence joins TRBV14 and TRBJ1-2; 8 bases align to TRBD1. In germline, CDR1 is SGHDN, CDR2 FVKESK. Trimming cost V 1 base and J 8 bases; bases outside gene matches: 6. This CDR3 region has 14 residues. CDR3 sequence (DNA): TGTGCCAGCAGCCAAGCTAACAGGGGGGAAGGCTACACCTTC. Translated: CASSQANRGEGYTF.

This chain links TRBV27 with TRBJ2-7; 8 nucleotides line up with TRBD2. Unmatched junction bases numbered 5, after V lost 3 bases and J lost 4 bases. This CDR3 comprises 14 residues. Germline-derived CDR1 and CDR2 are MNHEY and SMNVEV (reference sequence). The CDR3 is CASSFQREIYEQYF. As DNA, the CDR3 is TGTGCCAGCAGTTTCCAGCGGGAGATTTACGAGCAGTACTTC.